One and the same sample provided the 2 T cell receptor beta chains below, sequenced in a study of blood T cell repertoires in COVID-19. Assay: immunoSEQ multiplex PCR; the TCRdb copy retains only in-frame clones and omits some. The sample shows about 210,000 clones, approximately 90% of them seen only once. Sequencing used PBMCs or T cells enriched from blood (not recorded which). The receptors were gathered from a man aged 25 to 40 who had recovered from COVID-19.

This clone was seen only a few times. The genes are TRBV27 and TRBJ2-1; 10 nucleotides align to TRBD2. CDR3 length equals 15 residues. Germline V lookup: CDR1 MNHEY, CDR2 SMNVEV (reference sequence). V gave up 9 bases and J gave up 4 bases; unmatched junction bases: 9. CDR3 sequence (DNA): TGTGCCAGTCATAGAGCGGGAGGGCCGTACAATGAGCAGTTCTTC. This gives the protein CASHRAGGPYNEQFF.

This clone appeared once. The same CDR3 is also encoded by other DNA sequences in this sample. The genes are TRBV12-3 or TRBV12-4 and TRBJ1-1; D uncertain. With 3 bases removed from V and 8 bases from J, the gap between germline ends came to 7 bases. The CDR3 is 11 amino acids. CDR3 amino acids: CASSFGTEAFF. The CDR3 coding sequence is TGTGCCAGCAGTTTTGGCACGGAAGCTTTCTTT.